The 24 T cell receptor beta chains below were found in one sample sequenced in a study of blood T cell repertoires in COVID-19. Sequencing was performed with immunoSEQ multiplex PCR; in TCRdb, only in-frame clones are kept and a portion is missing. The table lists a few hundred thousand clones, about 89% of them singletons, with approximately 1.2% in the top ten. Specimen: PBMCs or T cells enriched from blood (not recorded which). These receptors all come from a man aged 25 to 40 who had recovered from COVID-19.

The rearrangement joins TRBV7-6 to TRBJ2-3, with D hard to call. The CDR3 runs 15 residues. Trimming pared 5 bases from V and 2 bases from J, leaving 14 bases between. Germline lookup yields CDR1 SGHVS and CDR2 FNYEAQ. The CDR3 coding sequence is TGTGCCAGCAGCCCGCAGTGGAGAGCCACAGATACGCAGTATTTT. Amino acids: CASSPQWRATDTQYF.

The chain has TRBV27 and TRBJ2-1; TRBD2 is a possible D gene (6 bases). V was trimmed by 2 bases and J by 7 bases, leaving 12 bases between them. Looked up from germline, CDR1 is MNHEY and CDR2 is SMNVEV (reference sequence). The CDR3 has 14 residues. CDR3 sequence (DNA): TGTGCCAGCAGTTTAGGAGGGGCCGGGAATGAGCAGTTCTTC. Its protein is CASSLGGAGNEQFF.

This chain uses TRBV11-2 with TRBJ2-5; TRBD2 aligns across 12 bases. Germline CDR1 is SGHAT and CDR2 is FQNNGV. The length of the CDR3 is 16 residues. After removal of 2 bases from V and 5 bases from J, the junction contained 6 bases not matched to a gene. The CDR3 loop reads CASSLLAGGPGETQYF. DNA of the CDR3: TGTGCCAGCAGCTTACTAGCGGGGGGGCCGGGGGAGACCCAGTACTTC.

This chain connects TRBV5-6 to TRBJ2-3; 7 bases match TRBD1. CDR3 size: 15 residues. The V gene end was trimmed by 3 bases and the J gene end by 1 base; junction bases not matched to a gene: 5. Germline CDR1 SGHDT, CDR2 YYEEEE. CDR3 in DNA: TGTGCCAGCAGCTGGGTAGACAGGGGCACAGATACGCAGTATTTT. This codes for CASSWVDRGTDTQYF.

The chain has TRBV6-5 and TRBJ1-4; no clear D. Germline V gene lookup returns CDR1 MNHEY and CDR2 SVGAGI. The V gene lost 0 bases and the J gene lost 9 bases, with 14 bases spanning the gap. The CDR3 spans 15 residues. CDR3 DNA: TGTGCCAGCAGTTACTCGAACCTTAGAATGCAAAAACTGTTTTTT. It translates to CASSYSNLRMQKLFF.

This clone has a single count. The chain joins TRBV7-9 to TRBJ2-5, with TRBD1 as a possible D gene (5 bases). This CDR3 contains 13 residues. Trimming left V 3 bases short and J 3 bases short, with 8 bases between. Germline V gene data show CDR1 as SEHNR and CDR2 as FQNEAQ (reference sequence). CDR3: CASSFLGEETQYF. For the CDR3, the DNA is TGTGCCAGCAGCTTTCTAGGGGAAGAGACCCAGTACTTC.

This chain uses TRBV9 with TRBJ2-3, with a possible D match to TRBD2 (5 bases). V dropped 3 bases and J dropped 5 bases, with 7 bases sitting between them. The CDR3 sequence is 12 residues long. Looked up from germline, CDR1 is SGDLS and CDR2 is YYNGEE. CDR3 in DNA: TGTGCCAGCAGCGCCGGGGTAGATACGCAGTATTTT. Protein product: CASSAGVDTQYF.

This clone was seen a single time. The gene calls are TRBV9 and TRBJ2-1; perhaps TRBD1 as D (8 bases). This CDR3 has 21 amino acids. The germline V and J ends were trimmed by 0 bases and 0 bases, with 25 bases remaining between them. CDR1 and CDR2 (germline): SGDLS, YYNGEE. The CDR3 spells CASSVGPGGQVARGSYNEQFF. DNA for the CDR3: TGTGCCAGCAGCGTAGGACCGGGGGGACAGGTCGCTAGGGGCTCCTACAATGAGCAGTTCTTC. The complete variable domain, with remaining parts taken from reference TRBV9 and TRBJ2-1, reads DSGVTQTPKHLITATGQRVTLRCSPRSGDLSVYWYQQSLDQGLQFLIQYYNGEERAKGNILERFSAQQFPDLHSELNLSSLELGDSALYFCASSVGPGGQVARGSYNEQFFGPGTRLTVL.

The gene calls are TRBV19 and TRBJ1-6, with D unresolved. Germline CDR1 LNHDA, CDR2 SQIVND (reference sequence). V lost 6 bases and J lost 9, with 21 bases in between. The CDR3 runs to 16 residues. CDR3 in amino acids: CASSTEGAGVGSPLHF. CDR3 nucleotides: TGTGCCAGTAGCACTGAGGGAGCGGGAGTGGGTTCACCCCTCCACTTT.

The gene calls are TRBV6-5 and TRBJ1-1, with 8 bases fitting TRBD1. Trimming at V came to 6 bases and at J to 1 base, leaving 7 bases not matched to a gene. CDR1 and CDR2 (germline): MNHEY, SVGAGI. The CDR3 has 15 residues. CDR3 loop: CASRRADRENTEAFF. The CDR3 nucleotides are TGTGCCAGCAGACGCGCGGACAGGGAGAACACTGAAGCTTTCTTT.

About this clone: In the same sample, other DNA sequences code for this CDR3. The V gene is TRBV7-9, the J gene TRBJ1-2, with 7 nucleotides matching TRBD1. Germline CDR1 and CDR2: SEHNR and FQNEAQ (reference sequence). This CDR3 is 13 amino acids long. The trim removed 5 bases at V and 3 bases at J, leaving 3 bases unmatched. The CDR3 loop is CASSPGTDYGYTF. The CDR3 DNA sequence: TGTGCCAGCAGCCCCGGGACAGACTATGGCTACACCTTC.

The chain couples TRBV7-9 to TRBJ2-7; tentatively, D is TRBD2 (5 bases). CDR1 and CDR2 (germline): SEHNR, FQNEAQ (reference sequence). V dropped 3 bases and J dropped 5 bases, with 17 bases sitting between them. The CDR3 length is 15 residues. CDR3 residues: CASSFPRGVVNEQYF. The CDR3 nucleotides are TGTGCCAGCAGCTTTCCCCGGGGAGTCGTTAACGAGCAGTACTTC.

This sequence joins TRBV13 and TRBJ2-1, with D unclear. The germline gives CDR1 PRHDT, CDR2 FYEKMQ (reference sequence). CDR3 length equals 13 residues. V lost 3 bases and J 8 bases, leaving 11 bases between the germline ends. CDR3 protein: CASSLVSRYEQFF. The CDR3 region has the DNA TGTGCCAGCAGCTTGGTTTCCAGGTATGAGCAGTTCTTC.

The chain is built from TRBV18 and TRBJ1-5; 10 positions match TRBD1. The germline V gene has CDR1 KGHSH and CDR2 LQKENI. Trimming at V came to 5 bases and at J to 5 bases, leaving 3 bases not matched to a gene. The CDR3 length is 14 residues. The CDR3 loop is CASSKGTGDQPQHF. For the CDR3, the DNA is TGTGCCAGCTCAAAAGGGACAGGGGATCAGCCCCAGCATTTT.

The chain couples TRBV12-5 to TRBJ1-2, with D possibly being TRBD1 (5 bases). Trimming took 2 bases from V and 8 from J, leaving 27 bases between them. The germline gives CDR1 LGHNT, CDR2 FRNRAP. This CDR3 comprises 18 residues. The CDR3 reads CASGLSHLGEAPFGGYTF. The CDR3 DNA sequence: TGTGCTAGTGGTTTGTCCCACCTGGGGGAGGCGCCCTTCGGGGGCTACACCTTC.

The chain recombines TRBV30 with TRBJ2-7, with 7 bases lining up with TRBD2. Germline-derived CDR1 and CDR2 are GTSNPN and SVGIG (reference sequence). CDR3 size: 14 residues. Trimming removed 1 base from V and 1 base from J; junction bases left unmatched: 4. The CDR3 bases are TGTGCCTGGAGTGGCGGGGGAACTTCCTACGAGCAGTACTTC. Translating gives CAWSGGGTSYEQYF.

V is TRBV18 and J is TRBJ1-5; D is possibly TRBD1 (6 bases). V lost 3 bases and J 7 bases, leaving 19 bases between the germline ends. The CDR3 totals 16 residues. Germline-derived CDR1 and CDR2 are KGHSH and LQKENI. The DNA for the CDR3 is TGTGCCAGCTCACCCCGGGACATCAGAGGTTGGCAGCCCCAGCATTTT. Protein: CASSPRDIRGWQPQHF.

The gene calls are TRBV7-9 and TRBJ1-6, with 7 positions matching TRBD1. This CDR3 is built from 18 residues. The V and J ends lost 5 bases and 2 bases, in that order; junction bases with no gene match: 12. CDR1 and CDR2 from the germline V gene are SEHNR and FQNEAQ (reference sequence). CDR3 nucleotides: TGTGCCAGCAGCCCCGACAGGGTGGGAGTCCCCTATAATTCACCCCTCCACTTT. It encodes CASSPDRVGVPYNSPLHF.

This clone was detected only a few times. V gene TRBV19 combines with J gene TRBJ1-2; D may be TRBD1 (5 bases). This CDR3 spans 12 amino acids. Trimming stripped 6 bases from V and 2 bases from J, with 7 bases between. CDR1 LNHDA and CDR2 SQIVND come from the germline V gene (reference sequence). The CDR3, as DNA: TGTGCCAGTAGGGACACCAACTATGGCTACACCTTC. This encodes CASRDTNYGYTF.

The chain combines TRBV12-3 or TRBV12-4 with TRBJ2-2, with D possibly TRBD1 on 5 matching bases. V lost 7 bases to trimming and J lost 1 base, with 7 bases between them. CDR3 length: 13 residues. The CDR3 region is CASNDRNTGELFF. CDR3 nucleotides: TGTGCCAGCAACGACAGGAACACCGGGGAGCTGTTTTTT.

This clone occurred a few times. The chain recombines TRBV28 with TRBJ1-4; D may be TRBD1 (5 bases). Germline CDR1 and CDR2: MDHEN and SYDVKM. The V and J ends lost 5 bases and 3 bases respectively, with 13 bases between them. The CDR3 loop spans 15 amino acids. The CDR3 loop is CASSRWGRANEKLFF. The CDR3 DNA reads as TGTGCCAGCAGTCGATGGGGCAGGGCTAATGAAAAACTGTTTTTT.

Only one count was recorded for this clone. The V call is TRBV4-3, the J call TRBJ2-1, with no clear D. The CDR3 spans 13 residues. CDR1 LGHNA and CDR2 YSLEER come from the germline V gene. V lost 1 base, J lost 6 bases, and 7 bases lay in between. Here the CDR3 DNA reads TGCGCCAGCAGCCAAGTTGGCGGCAATGAGCAGTTCTTC. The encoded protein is CASSQVGGNEQFF.

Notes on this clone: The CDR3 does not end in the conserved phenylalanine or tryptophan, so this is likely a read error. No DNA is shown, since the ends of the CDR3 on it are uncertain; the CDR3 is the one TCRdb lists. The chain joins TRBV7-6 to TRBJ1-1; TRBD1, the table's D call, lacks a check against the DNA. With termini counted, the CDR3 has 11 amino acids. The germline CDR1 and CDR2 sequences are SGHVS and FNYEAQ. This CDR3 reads CASSLGTGEEL.

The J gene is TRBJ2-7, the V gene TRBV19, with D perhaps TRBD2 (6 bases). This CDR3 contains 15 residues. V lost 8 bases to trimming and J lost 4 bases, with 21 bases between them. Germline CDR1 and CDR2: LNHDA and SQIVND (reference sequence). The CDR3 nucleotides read TGTGCCAGTCCGACTCGGGCTAGCGAAGAGTACGAGCAGTACTTC. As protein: CASPTRASEEYEQYF.